The entry that follows covers one T cell receptor beta chain sequence. The target antigen is unknown. This CDR3 contains 16 residues. V lost 0 bases to trimming and J lost 1 base, with 10 bases between them. The V gene's germline CDR1 is SGHKS and CDR2 YYEKEE (reference sequence). The sample comes from a study of T-cell reconstitution after alpha-beta-depleted transplantation in children. The authors prepared the TCRbeta library with unique molecular identifiers. Each CDR3 protein gets one entry after TCRdb re-called the PCR reads with MiXCR. The table shows a few hundred thousand distinct CDR3 sequences, with around 15% occurring only once. Study-level findings and limits: Reports say that about two months after transplant, the alpha-beta T cells came out of several hundred graft clones that had expanded. T-cell counts and diversity at one year following transplant were attributed mainly to newly produced T cells. High day-60 TCRbeta diversity in some patients came from surviving recipient T cells and thymic progenitors.

Sequencing was performed on PBMCs, mostly from graft donor cells, taken 360 days after TCRalphabeta/CD19-depleted stem cell transplant. This TCR was sampled from a boy in the first two years of life who had a stem cell transplant for Wiskott-Aldrich syndrome, so the T cells may come from the graft donor. The chain is built from TRBV5-5 and TRBJ2-2; no firm D call. CDR3 bases: TGTGCCAGCAGCTTGGTTGGGGTCCGGAACACCGGGGAGCTGTTTTTT. Translated, it gives CASSLVGVRNTGELFF.